This entry lists 13 T cell receptor beta chains sequenced from one sample in a study of Graves' ophthalmopathy and Graves' hyperthyroidism. Amplification from RNA transcripts yielded the TCR beta CDR3 regions. Scientists carried out first-round RT-PCR using HTBI primers and then a second-round multiplex PCR. TCRdb used MiXCR to reprocess the multiplex PCR reads, holding one entry per CDR3 protein. The sample includes approximately 1.2 million distinct CDR3 sequences, approximately 35% seen only once; the top ten take 8.5% to 14%. The sequencing input was peripheral blood or thyroid tissue (not recorded which). These receptors all stem from an adult man with Graves' hyperthyroidism.

In this sample, this clonotype turned up a few times. This rearrangement joins TRBV19 to TRBJ2-7, with TRBD2 matching over 8 bases. V lost 3 bases and J lost 1; bases outside the gene matches: 5. The CDR3 totals 15 residues. Per the germline V gene, CDR1 is LNHDA and CDR2 is SQIVND (reference sequence). The CDR3 reads CASSISGTSSYEQYF. The DNA of the CDR3 is TGTGCCAGTAGTATTTCCGGGACTAGTTCCTACGAGCAGTACTTC.

This chain uses TRBV7-9 with TRBJ2-7; TRBD1 agrees at 7 bases. In germline, CDR1 is SEHNR, CDR2 FQNEAQ (reference sequence). Trimming cost V 5 bases and J 5 bases; bases outside gene matches: 12. This CDR3 contains 15 residues. In DNA, the CDR3 is TGTGCCAGCAGCCCGAGACAGGGTGGTACCCACGAGCAGTACTTC. Translation: CASSPRQGGTHEQYF.

This clonotype has ten or more counts. The gene calls are TRBV10-3 and TRBJ1-3; perhaps TRBD1 as D (6 bases). The length of the CDR3 is 14 residues. Trimming shortened V by 4 bases and J by 0 bases, and 7 bases separated the two germline ends. Germline-derived CDR1 and CDR2 are ENHRY and SYGVKD. The DNA of the CDR3 is TGTGCCATCAGTGGGACAGTCTCTGGAAACACCATATATTTT. Translating it yields CAISGTVSGNTIYF.

The chain employs TRBV10-3 and TRBJ2-5, with 12 positions matching TRBD2. CDR1 is ENHRY and CDR2 is SYGVKD in the germline V gene. V shed 6 bases, J shed 4 bases, and the junction held 3 bases outside the gene matches. The CDR3 has 14 amino acids. CDR3 nucleotides: TGTGCCATCAGGCCACTAGCGGGAGGAGAGACCCAGTACTTC. It codes for CAIRPLAGGETQYF.

This clonotype has more than one count but fewer than ten. The rearrangement joins TRBV9 to TRBJ1-4, with 8 bases fitting TRBD1. This CDR3 is built from 16 residues. The germline gives CDR1 SGDLS, CDR2 YYNGEE. V trimming: 2 bases; J trimming: 3 bases; junction bases outside the gene matches: 6. CDR3 region: CASSVGQVLANEKLFF. The CDR3 coding sequence is TGTGCCAGCAGCGTGGGACAGGTTCTTGCTAATGAAAAACTGTTTTTT.

Remarks on this clonotype: A single base separates this from a much larger clone, so it may be a read error. This rearrangement joins TRBV7-7 to TRBJ2-5, with D perhaps TRBD2 (6 bases). In germline, CDR1 is SSHAT, CDR2 FNYEAQ (reference sequence). This CDR3 region has 17 residues. Here the CDR3 DNA reads TGTGTCAGCAGCTTAGGGGCGGGACCGACCCCCGGGGAGACCCAGTACTTC. Translating it yields CVSSLGAGPTPGETQYF.

This clonotype was recorded many times. The chain combines TRBV12-3 or TRBV12-4 with TRBJ2-5; D gene ambiguous. The CDR3 is 13 amino acids. V was trimmed by 7 bases and J by 7 bases, leaving 16 bases between them. The CDR3 nucleotides are TGTGCCAGCAACAAAGAGAAGTGGGGGACCCAGTACTTC. Translation: CASNKEKWGTQYF.

The rearrangement joins TRBV7-9 to TRBJ1-2; TRBD1 is a possible D gene (6 bases). Trimming cost V 5 bases and J 4 bases, with 14 bases left between them. In germline, CDR1 is SEHNR, CDR2 FQNEAQ (reference sequence). The CDR3 totals 14 residues. The CDR3 nucleotides read TGTGCCAGCAGCGTATTCCAGGGGATCTATGGCTACACCTTC. This codes for CASSVFQGIYGYTF.

This rearrangement joins TRBV12-3 or TRBV12-4 to TRBJ2-7; a possible D gene is TRBD2 (5 bases). V was shortened by 6 bases and J by 0 bases, with 12 bases between the two germline ends. The CDR3 sequence is 14 residues long. The CDR3 loop reads CASRREYDSYEQYF. The DNA for the CDR3 is TGTGCCAGCAGGAGGGAGTATGACTCCTACGAGCAGTACTTC.

The chain carries TRBV29-1 and TRBJ2-2; 8 bases agree with TRBD1. The CDR3 consists of 13 residues. The V gene's germline CDR1 is SQVTM and CDR2 ANQGSEA. V lost 4 bases and J lost 6; bases outside the gene matches: 4. The CDR3 is CSVGTGLSGELFF. CDR3 nucleotide sequence: TGCAGCGTTGGGACAGGGCTATCCGGGGAGCTGTTTTTT.

The chain employs TRBV7-9 and TRBJ1-4; tentative D call: TRBD1 (5 bases). Germline CDR1 SEHNR, CDR2 FQNEAQ (reference sequence). CDR3 size: 17 residues. V lost 5 bases and J lost 8, with 24 bases in between. CDR3 sequence: CASSPDSPGQGNEKLFF. CDR3 nucleotide sequence: TGTGCCAGCAGCCCCGACAGTCCGGGGCAGGGTAACGAAAAACTGTTTTTT.

This clonotype was observed a few times. The chain uses TRBV6-1 and TRBJ1-6; 10 nucleotides align to TRBD1. Germline V gene data show CDR1 as MNHNS and CDR2 as SASEGT. The ends lost 1 base at V and 8 bases at J; junction bases unmatched: 2. The CDR3 length is 15 residues. The DNA for the CDR3 is TGTGCCAGCAGTGAAGTGGGACAGGGGTATTCACCCCTCCACTTT. Residues: CASSEVGQGYSPLHF.

Note on this clonotype: A much larger clone lies one base from this, so it may be a read error. This chain connects TRBV12-3 or TRBV12-4 to TRBJ2-7, with D possibly being TRBD1 (6 bases). The CDR3 contains 14 residues. Deletions cut 7 bases from V and 5 bases from J, with 18 bases between. Written as DNA, the CDR3 is TGTGCCAGCACCCTGGGGGCTTCACGCCACGAGCAGTACTTC. It specifies CASTLGASRHEQYF.